This entry describes one T cell receptor (beta chain). The antigen remains undetermined. Other DNA sequences in this specimen translate into the identical CDR3. The record originates from a study of metastatic and nonmetastatic thyroid tumors. In the study overall: Repertoires of blood and of tissue (tumor or nodule) from malignant and benign thyroid patients were compared. Study-level findings and limits: Significantly higher TCR beta diversity was reportedly seen in malignant thyroid tumors than benign nodules, in blood and tumor.

In germline, CDR1 is SGHTA, CDR2 FQGTGA. Unmatched junction bases numbered 7, after V lost 5 bases and J lost 5 bases. The CDR3 is 14 residues long. Every patient underwent thyroid surgery untreated. Original processing notes: Clinicopathological groups of papillary thyroid cancer showed CDR3 differences that were used to build a distant-metastasis classifier. TCRdb re-clonotyped the PCR reads through MiXCR. The V and J calls here are based on TCRdb, not the publication. The sample has over 6,500 clones; roughly 33% are singletons. The chain joins TRBV7-3 to TRBJ1-1; 8 nucleotides agree with TRBD1. This TCR was sampled from a female donor with papillary thyroid cancer or a benign thyroid nodule (not recorded which). Some clones in this sample may be carry-over from other donors' samples. The sample taken for sequencing was adjacent normal tissue. The CDR3 reads CASSADRGVTEAFF. The DNA of the CDR3 is TGTGCCAGCAGCGCCGACAGGGGAGTTACTGAAGCTTTCTTT.